Listed here are 7 T cell receptor beta chains from one sample, sequenced in a study of Ad26.COV2.S vaccination and SARS-CoV-2 variants (TCRdb year 2021). What this sample's treatment or condition label stands for: about 20 received Ad26.COV2.S at low or high dose, single or two shots; 5 received placebo; per-sample allocation not given. For vaccine and placebo recipients, repertoires were sequenced using samples collected on day 63 after the first injection. Receptor amplification or capture employed the immunoSEQ multiplex PCR assay. TCRdb took over this immuneACCESS table, retaining in-frame rearrangements with V and J assigned. Such tables are incomplete; in checked studies, under half of the missing clones stem from an unresolved V gene, and the remainder is unexplained. For this sample there are about 680,000 clones; 80% to 90% appear just once. Clones ranked in the top ten supply about 1.5% of the sample.

Source: peripheral blood, taken in a trial of Ad26.COV2.S vaccine versus placebo. The receptor set was obtained from a person aged 18 to 65 who received the Ad26.COV2.S COVID-19 vaccine or a placebo.

The chain employs TRBV13 and TRBJ1-1; maybe TRBD1 (5 bases). CDR3 length: 12 residues. V was cut by 3 bases and J by 6 bases, with 8 bases left in between. The germline gives CDR1 PRHDT, CDR2 FYEKMQ (reference sequence). CDR3 protein: CASSFRGAEAFF. The CDR3 DNA sequence: TGTGCCAGCAGCTTCCGGGGGGCTGAAGCTTTCTTT.

V gene TRBV7-9 combines with J gene TRBJ2-1, with 8 nucleotides matching TRBD2. This CDR3 comprises 17 residues. With 8 bases clipped from V and 9 bases from J, the junction kept 21 bases outside the gene matches. Germline V gives CDR1 SEHNR, CDR2 FQNEAQ (reference sequence). This chain's CDR3 is CASRSPMVREESGEQFF. The CDR3 nucleotides read TGTGCCAGCCGCTCTCCAATGGTGCGGGAGGAATCAGGTGAGCAGTTCTTC.

The rearrangement links TRBV6-5 to TRBJ1-6, with a possible D match to TRBD1 (5 bases). With 0 bases removed from V and 8 bases from J, the gap between germline ends came to 11 bases. Germline loops: CDR1 MNHEY, CDR2 SVGAGI. This CDR3 contains 15 residues. The CDR3 DNA reads TGTGCCAGCAGTTACTCGGGGCCTACCGATTCACCCCTCCACTTT. Amino acid sequence: CASSYSGPTDSPLHF.

This clone was seen a handful of times. The V and J genes are TRBV19 and TRBJ2-1, with TRBD2 identical over 7 bases. Germline-derived CDR1 and CDR2 are LNHDA and SQIVND (reference sequence). Trimming removed 3 bases from V and 0 bases from J; junction bases left unmatched: 11. The CDR3 length is 18 residues. CDR3 amino acids: CASSMRAGDLSSYNEQFF. CDR3 DNA sequence: TGTGCCAGTAGTATGCGGGCGGGAGACCTCAGCTCCTACAATGAGCAGTTCTTC.

The genes are TRBV5-1 and TRBJ2-7; D is ambiguous. CDR3 length: 12 residues. Germline CDR1 reads SGHRS; CDR2 reads YFSETQ. With 4 bases removed from V and 3 bases from J, the gap between germline ends came to 8 bases. The chain's CDR3 is CASSTGLYEQYF. CDR3 nucleotide sequence: TGCGCCAGCAGCACCGGGCTCTACGAGCAGTACTTC.

The rearrangement joins TRBV30 to TRBJ2-1, with 8 nucleotides matching TRBD2. The CDR3 has 18 residues. J lost 1 base, V lost 4 bases, and 15 bases had no gene match. From germline, CDR1 is GTSNPN and CDR2 SVGIG (reference sequence). This CDR3 reads CAWTRLAFQGRSYNEQFF. In nucleotides, the CDR3 is TGTGCCTGGACTCGACTAGCGTTCCAGGGGCGTTCCTACAATGAGCAGTTCTTC.

The CDR3 protein is CASSRDLASGRPETQYF. The DNA for the CDR3 is TGTGCCAGCTCGCGTGACTTGGCCAGCGGGAGACCTGAGACCCAGTACTTC. The V call is TRBV18, the J call TRBJ2-5, with 8 bases aligning to TRBD2. V shed 6 bases and J 5 bases; nucleotides not matched to a gene: 17. In germline, CDR1 is KGHSH, CDR2 LQKENI. The length of the CDR3 is 17 residues.